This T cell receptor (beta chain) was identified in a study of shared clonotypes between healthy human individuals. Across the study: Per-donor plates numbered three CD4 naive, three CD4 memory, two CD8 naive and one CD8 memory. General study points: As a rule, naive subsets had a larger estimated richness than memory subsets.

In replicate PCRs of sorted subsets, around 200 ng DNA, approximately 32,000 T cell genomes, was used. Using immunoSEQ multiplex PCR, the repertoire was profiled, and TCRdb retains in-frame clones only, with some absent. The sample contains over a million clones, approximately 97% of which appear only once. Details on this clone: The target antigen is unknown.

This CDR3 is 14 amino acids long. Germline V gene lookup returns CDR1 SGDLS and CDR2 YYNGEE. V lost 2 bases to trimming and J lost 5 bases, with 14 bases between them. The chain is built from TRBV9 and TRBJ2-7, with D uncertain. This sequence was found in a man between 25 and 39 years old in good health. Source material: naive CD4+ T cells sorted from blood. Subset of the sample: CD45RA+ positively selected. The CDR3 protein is CASSVSWAINEQYF. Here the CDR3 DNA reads TGTGCCAGCAGCGTCTCGTGGGCTATAAACGAGCAGTACTTC.